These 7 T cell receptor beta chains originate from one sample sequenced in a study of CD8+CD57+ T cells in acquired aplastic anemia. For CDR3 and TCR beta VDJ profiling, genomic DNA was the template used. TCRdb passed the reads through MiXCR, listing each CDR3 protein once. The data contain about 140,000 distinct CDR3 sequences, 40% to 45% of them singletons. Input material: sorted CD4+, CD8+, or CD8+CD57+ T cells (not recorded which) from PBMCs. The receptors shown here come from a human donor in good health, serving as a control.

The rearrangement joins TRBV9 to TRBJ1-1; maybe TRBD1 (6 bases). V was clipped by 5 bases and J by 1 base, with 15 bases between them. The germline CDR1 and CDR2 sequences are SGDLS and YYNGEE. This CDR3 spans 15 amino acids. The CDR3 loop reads CASSYGQGKNTEAFF. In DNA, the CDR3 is TGTGCCAGCAGTTACGGGCAGGGGAAGAACACTGAAGCTTTCTTT.

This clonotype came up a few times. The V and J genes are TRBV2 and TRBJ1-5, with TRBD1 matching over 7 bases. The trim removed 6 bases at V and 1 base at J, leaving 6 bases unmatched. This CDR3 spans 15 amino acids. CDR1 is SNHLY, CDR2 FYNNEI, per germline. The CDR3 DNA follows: TGTGCCAGCAGGGATCCGGGACAGAGCAATCAGCCCCAGCATTTT. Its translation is CASRDPGQSNQPQHF.

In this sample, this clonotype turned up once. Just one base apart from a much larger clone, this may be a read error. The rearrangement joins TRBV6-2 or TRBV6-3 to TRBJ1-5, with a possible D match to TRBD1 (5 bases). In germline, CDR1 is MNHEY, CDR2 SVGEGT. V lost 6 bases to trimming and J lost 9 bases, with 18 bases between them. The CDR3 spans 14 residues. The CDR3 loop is CASSLLGGGRPQHF. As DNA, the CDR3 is TGTGCCAGCAGCCTTCTGGGTGGGGGTCGGCCCCAGCATTTT.

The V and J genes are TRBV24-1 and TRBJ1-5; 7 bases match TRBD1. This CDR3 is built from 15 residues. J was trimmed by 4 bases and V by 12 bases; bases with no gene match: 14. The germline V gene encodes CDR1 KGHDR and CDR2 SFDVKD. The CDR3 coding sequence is TGTGCCGGCAACCCAAAGACAGGGCGGAATCAGCCCCAGCATTTT. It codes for CAGNPKTGRNQPQHF.

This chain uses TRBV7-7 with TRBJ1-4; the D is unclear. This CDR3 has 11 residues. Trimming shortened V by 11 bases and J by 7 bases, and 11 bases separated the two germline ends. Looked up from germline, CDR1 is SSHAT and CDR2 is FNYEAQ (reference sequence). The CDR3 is CAVPRGEKLFF. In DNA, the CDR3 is TGTGCCGTTCCGCGAGGTGAAAAACTGTTTTTT. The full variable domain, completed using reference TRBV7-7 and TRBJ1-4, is GAGVSQSPRYKVTKRGQDVTLRCDPISSHATLYWYQQALGQGPEFLTYFNYEAQPDKSGLPSDRFSAERPEGSISTLTIQRTEQRDSAMYRCAVPRGEKLFFGSGTQLSVL.

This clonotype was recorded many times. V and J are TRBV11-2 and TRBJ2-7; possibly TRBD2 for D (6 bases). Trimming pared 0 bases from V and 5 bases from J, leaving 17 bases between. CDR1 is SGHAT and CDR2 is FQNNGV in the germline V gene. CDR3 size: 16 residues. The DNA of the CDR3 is TGTGCCAGCAGCTTAGATCGGGTCGGGAGTCACCACGAGCAGTACTTC. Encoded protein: CASSLDRVGSHHEQYF.

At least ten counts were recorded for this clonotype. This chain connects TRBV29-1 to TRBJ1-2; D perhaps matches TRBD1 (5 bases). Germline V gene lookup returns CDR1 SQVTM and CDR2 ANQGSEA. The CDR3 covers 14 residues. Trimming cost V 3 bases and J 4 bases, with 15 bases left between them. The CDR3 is CSVDMAGISYGYTF. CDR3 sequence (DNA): TGCAGCGTTGACATGGCAGGGATCTCCTATGGCTACACCTTC.